A single sample is the source of the 28 T cell receptor beta chains below, sequenced in a study of T-cell memory formation after mild COVID-19. TCRdb used MiXCR to reprocess the 5' RACE reads, holding one entry per CDR3 protein. Of approximately 210,000 distinct CDR3 sequences in the sample, approximately 10% were seen once. Material: PBMCs or a T cell subset sorted from them (not recorded which). The receptor set was obtained from a man between 18 and 35 years old who had mild COVID-19 (a few samples of this study predate the infection). Cell type and time point are not known.

This clonotype occurred a few times. This rearrangement joins TRBV6-2 or TRBV6-3 to TRBJ2-7, with a tentative D call TRBD1 (6 bases). There are 15 residues in the CDR3. Germline CDR1 reads MNHEY; CDR2 reads SVGEGT. The V end lost 5 bases, the J end lost 1 base, and 15 bases lay between the germline ends. This CDR3 is CASSPTWTASYEQYF. The CDR3 region has the DNA TGTGCCAGCAGTCCCACTTGGACAGCTTCCTACGAGCAGTACTTC.

Only a few counts were recorded for this clonotype. The chain joins TRBV18 to TRBJ1-2; D remains unclear. CDR3 length: 14 residues. Germline CDR1 KGHSH, CDR2 LQKENI. V shed 2 bases and J shed 2 bases, with 9 bases lying between them. Here the CDR3 DNA reads TGTGCCAGCTCACCATCCGGGGTAAACTATGGCTACACCTTC. Protein sequence: CASSPSGVNYGYTF. Supplemented by reference TRBV18 and TRBJ1-2, the full variable domain reads NAGVMQNPRHLVRRRGQEARLRCSPMKGHSHVYWYRQLPEEGLKFMVYLQKENIIDESGMPKERFSAEFPKEGPSILRIQQVVRGDSAAYFCASSPSGVNYGYTFGSGTRLTVV.

The chain combines TRBV4-3 with TRBJ2-1; a weak D match, TRBD2 (6 bases). The CDR3 spans 15 residues. The germline CDR1 and CDR2 sequences are LGHNA and YSLEER. Trimming removed 3 bases at V and 4 bases at J, with 13 bases between. The CDR3 loop reads CASSQLQAGYNEQFF. CDR3 in DNA: TGCGCCAGCAGCCAGCTACAGGCGGGATACAATGAGCAGTTCTTC.

This clonotype was recorded at least ten times. V usage is TRBV5-6 and J usage is TRBJ1-1, with D maybe TRBD1 (5 bases). This CDR3 has 13 amino acids. Trimming shortened V by 7 bases and J by 1 base, and 11 bases separated the two germline ends. Germline V gives CDR1 SGHDT, CDR2 YYEEEE. The DNA of the CDR3 is TGTGCCAGCCCTGGGACGGGGAACACTGAAGCTTTCTTT. Translation gives CASPGTGNTEAFF.

This clonotype showed up just a few times. The chain joins TRBV5-6 to TRBJ2-7; no firm D call. The ends were cut back, 5 bases at V and 4 bases at J, with 16 bases in the middle. Germline V lookup: CDR1 SGHDT, CDR2 YYEEEE. This CDR3 is 14 amino acids long. CDR3: CASRRTPSPYEQYV. DNA of the CDR3: TGTGCCAGCAGGCGAACTCCAAGTCCTTACGAGCAGTACGTC.

The gene calls are TRBV11-2 and TRBJ1-2; no reliable D call. Trimming left V 2 bases short and J 4 bases short, with 14 bases between. From germline, CDR1 is SGHAT and CDR2 FQNNGV. CDR3 length: 15 amino acids. The CDR3 reads CASSLSEGWGYGYTF. CDR3 sequence (DNA): TGTGCCAGCAGCTTATCAGAGGGATGGGGCTATGGCTACACCTTC. The complete variable domain, with remaining parts taken from reference TRBV11-2 and TRBJ1-2, reads EAGVAQSPRYKIIEKRQSVAFWCNPISGHATLYWYQQILGQGPKLLIQFQNNGVVDDSQLPKDRFSAERLKGVDSTLKIQPAKLEDSAVYLCASSLSEGWGYGYTFGSGTRLTVV.

The chain employs TRBV7-6 and TRBJ2-1, with D perhaps TRBD1 (7 bases). Germline V CDR1 and CDR2: SGHVS, FNYEAQ. The V gene lost 2 bases and the J gene lost 9 bases, with 11 bases spanning the gap. The CDR3 consists of 13 residues. This CDR3 is CASSLNQGGEQFF. Written as DNA, the CDR3 is TGTGCCAGCAGCTTAAACCAGGGGGGTGAGCAGTTCTTC.

This chain joins TRBV7-2 and TRBJ1-1; D gene uncertain. The CDR3 consists of 15 residues. In germline, CDR1 is SGHTA, CDR2 FQGNSA. The V gene lost 1 base and the J gene lost 0 bases, with 9 bases spanning the gap. The CDR3 DNA reads TGTGCCAGCAGCTTAGAGGGATCGGTGAACACTGAAGCTTTCTTT. It translates to CASSLEGSVNTEAFF.

The gene calls are TRBV29-1 and TRBJ1-4; D call uncertain. This CDR3 contains 14 residues. Per germline, CDR1 SQVTM and CDR2 ANQGSEA. V was shortened by 6 bases and J by 0 bases, with 11 bases between the two germline ends. In DNA form, the CDR3 reads TGCAGCGTGGCGGGGTGGGCAACTAATGAAAAACTGTTTTTT. Translating gives CSVAGWATNEKLFF.

This clonotype showed up just a few times. This rearrangement joins TRBV5-6 to TRBJ2-5, with 7 bases aligning to TRBD1. After removal of 0 bases from V and 5 bases from J, the junction contained 4 bases not matched to a gene. This CDR3 comprises 14 residues. Per the germline V gene, CDR1 is SGHDT and CDR2 is YYEEEE. The CDR3 loop reads CASSLGRGYETQYF. The CDR3 DNA is TGTGCCAGCAGCTTGGGCAGGGGGTATGAGACCCAGTACTTC. Full variable domain (remainder filled in from reference TRBV5-6 and TRBJ2-5): DAGVTQSPTHLIKTRGQQVTLRCSPKSGHDTVSWYQQALGQGPQFIFQYYEEEERQRGNFPDRFSGHQFPNYSSELNVNALLLGDSALYLCASSLGRGYETQYFGPGTRLLVL.

In this sample, this clonotype turned up a few times. The chain has TRBV7-3 and TRBJ2-6, with 10 bases that match TRBD1. Trimming cost V 6 bases and J 3 bases; bases outside gene matches: 5. Looked up from germline, CDR1 is SGHTA and CDR2 is FQGTGA. The CDR3 is 16 residues long. In DNA, the CDR3 is TGTGCCAGCAGATTGACAGGGGGCAGTGGGGCCAACGTCCTGACTTTC. Translating gives CASRLTGGSGANVLTF.

This clonotype was detected ten times or more. The chain recombines TRBV7-9 with TRBJ2-3; TRBD1 matches at 9 bases. There are 15 residues in the CDR3. The germline V gene encodes CDR1 SEHNR and CDR2 FQNEAQ (reference sequence). V lost 6 bases to trimming and J lost 4 bases; unmatched junction nucleotides: 8. In nucleotides, the CDR3 is TGTGCCAGCAGGGAAGGGACAGGGTATCCAGATACGCAGTATTTT. Translating gives CASREGTGYPDTQYF. Complete variable domain (other parts from reference TRBV7-9 and TRBJ2-3): DTGVSQNPRHKITKRGQNVTFRCDPISEHNRLYWYRQTLGQGPEFLTYFQNEAQLEKSRLLSDRFSAERPKGSFSTLEIQRTEQGDSAMYLCASREGTGYPDTQYFGPGTRLTVL.

The chain carries TRBV30 and TRBJ1-5; D not certain. Per germline, CDR1 GTSNPN and CDR2 SVGIG (reference sequence). Between the trimmed V and J ends, which lost 5 bases and 4 bases, there was a span of 6 bases. CDR3 length: 11 amino acids. The CDR3, as DNA: TGTGCCTGGCCGGGAAATCAGCCCCAGCATTTT. Protein: CAWPGNQPQHF.

The chain has TRBV6-5 and TRBJ1-6; perhaps TRBD1 as D (5 bases). Germline V gene lookup returns CDR1 MNHEY and CDR2 SVGAGI. Trimming stripped 2 bases from V and 0 bases from J, with 11 bases between. The CDR3 sequence is 17 residues long. CDR3: CASSYRGPISYNSPLHF. The CDR3 DNA sequence: TGTGCCAGCAGTTACCGGGGACCGATCTCCTATAATTCACCCCTCCACTTT.

The chain links TRBV29-1 to TRBJ1-2; the D gene is possibly TRBD1 (5 bases). V lost 1 base and J lost 8, with 14 bases in between. This CDR3 is 13 amino acids long. CDR1 SQVTM and CDR2 ANQGSEA come from the germline V gene. CDR3 residues: CSVEVLQGWGYTF. The CDR3 DNA sequence: TGCAGCGTTGAAGTTCTGCAGGGCTGGGGCTACACCTTC.

Only one count was recorded for this clonotype. V is TRBV5-6 and J is TRBJ2-7; 7 nucleotides line up with TRBD2. This CDR3 has 13 residues. Looked up from germline, CDR1 is SGHDT and CDR2 is YYEEEE. Trimming at V came to 4 bases and at J to 2 bases, leaving 3 bases not matched to a gene. The CDR3 nucleotides are TGTGCCAGCAGCCGGGACTACACCTACGAGCAGTACTTC. Encoded protein: CASSRDYTYEQYF.

This clonotype appeared many times. The V call is TRBV2, the J call TRBJ2-3; either TRBD1 or TRBD2 may fit D (5 bases each). Germline V gene data show CDR1 as SNHLY and CDR2 as FYNNEI. V was trimmed by 8 bases and J by 4 bases, leaving 16 bases between them. The CDR3 consists of 14 residues. The DNA for the CDR3 is TGTGCCAGCCAGTGGGACCCTATTTCAGATACGCAGTATTTT. Its protein product is CASQWDPISDTQYF. Variable domain in full (rest from reference TRBV2 and TRBJ2-3): EPEVTQTPSHQVTQMGQEVILRCVPISNHLYFYWYRQILGQKVEFLVSFYNNEISEKSEIFDDQFSVERPDGSNFTLKIRSTKLEDSAMYFCASQWDPISDTQYFGPGTRLTVL.

This clonotype turned up a few times. The J gene is TRBJ2-7, the V gene TRBV6-6; TRBD2 aligns across 13 bases. This CDR3 contains 20 residues. V lost 4 bases to trimming and J lost 2 bases; unmatched junction nucleotides: 17. Germline lookup yields CDR1 MNHNY and CDR2 SVGAGI (reference sequence). CDR3 DNA: TGTGCCAGCAGTTCCCCCGGTGGACTAGCGGGGGACAAACTCACCTACGAGCAGTACTTC. Translation: CASSSPGGLAGDKLTYEQYF.

This clonotype has at least ten counts. The rearrangement uses TRBV5-1 and TRBJ2-5, with 11 positions matching TRBD2. The length of the CDR3 is 15 residues. V gave up 3 bases and J gave up 2 bases; unmatched junction bases: 3. CDR1 and CDR2 from the germline V gene are SGHRS and YFSETQ. This chain's CDR3 is CASSYGTSGQETQYF. DNA of the CDR3: TGCGCCAGCAGCTACGGGACTAGCGGTCAAGAGACCCAGTACTTC. The full variable domain, in which reference TRBV5-1 and TRBJ2-5 provide the parts outside the CDR3, is KAGVTQTPRYLIKTRGQQVTLSCSPISGHRSVSWYQQTPGQGLQFLFEYFSETQRNKGNFPGRFSGRQFSNSRSEMNVSTLELGDSALYLCASSYGTSGQETQYFGPGTRLLVL.

This clonotype was recorded at least ten times. The V gene is TRBV27, the J gene TRBJ2-5, with 11 bases matching TRBD1. The CDR3 spans 14 residues. With 8 bases clipped from V and 6 bases from J, the junction kept 8 bases outside the gene matches. In germline, CDR1 is MNHEY, CDR2 SMNVEV (reference sequence). DNA of the CDR3: TGTGCCAGCTGGACAGGGGGCTTTTCGAAGACCCAGTACTTC. Translating gives CASWTGGFSKTQYF.

This clonotype showed up many times. The genes are TRBV7-9 and TRBJ2-3; no clear D. This CDR3 has 14 residues. Germline CDR1 is SEHNR and CDR2 is FQNEAQ (reference sequence). Trimming took 5 bases from V and 2 from J, leaving 11 bases between them. The CDR3 region has the DNA TGTGCCAGCAGCCTCCCCTGGGCCACAGATACGCAGTATTTT. It specifies CASSLPWATDTQYF.

The chain recombines TRBV5-1 with TRBJ2-7, with 7 positions matching TRBD1. Trimming cost V 4 bases and J 2 bases; bases outside gene matches: 6. The CDR3 loop spans 14 amino acids. CDR1 is SGHRS, CDR2 YFSETQ, per germline. Here the CDR3 DNA reads TGCGCCAGCAGCCAGGGACAGACTACCTACGAGCAGTACTTC. Its protein product is CASSQGQTTYEQYF.

This clonotype was recorded once. This chain uses TRBV5-6 with TRBJ2-5; 14 bases align to TRBD2. The CDR3 is made up of 16 amino acids. V lost 4 bases to trimming and J lost 8 bases; unmatched junction nucleotides: 10. Germline CDR1 reads SGHDT; CDR2 reads YYEEEE. CDR3 loop: CASSRGLAGGRDTQYF. CDR3 in DNA: TGTGCCAGCAGCAGAGGACTAGCGGGGGGCCGTGATACCCAGTACTTC.

This clonotype showed up just a few times. The chain employs TRBV20-1 and TRBJ1-5, with D unclear. Germline lookup yields CDR1 DFQATT and CDR2 SNEGSKA (reference sequence). Trimming pared 3 bases from V and 0 bases from J, leaving 15 bases between. The CDR3 length is 16 residues. CDR3 sequence: CSASQVRRYSNQPQHF. In DNA form, the CDR3 reads TGCAGTGCTAGTCAGGTCCGGAGGTATAGCAATCAGCCCCAGCATTTT.

The chain couples TRBV18 to TRBJ2-3; D is unclear. The CDR3 has 15 amino acids. The V gene lost 2 bases and the J gene lost 0 bases, with 9 bases spanning the gap. Per germline, CDR1 KGHSH and CDR2 LQKENI. The CDR3 region is CASSPELVSTDTQYF. CDR3 DNA sequence: TGTGCCAGCTCACCAGAATTGGTTAGCACAGATACGCAGTATTTT.

At least ten counts were recorded for this clonotype. An end of the junction differs from the germline gene, which may be a read error. The chain carries TRBV7-9 and TRBJ2-7; D ambiguous. Germline lookup yields CDR1 SEHNR and CDR2 FQNEAQ (reference sequence). This CDR3 contains 12 residues. CDR3 coding DNA: TGTGCCAGCAGCTTAGTCGGGTACGAGCGGTACTTC. Protein sequence: CASSLVGYERYF.

As for this clonotype: The junction departs from the called germline gene at one end, perhaps through a read error. The chain carries TRBV7-2 and TRBJ2-1; D is perhaps TRBD2 (5 bases). The CDR3 sequence is 11 residues long. Germline loops: CDR1 SGHTA, CDR2 FQGNSA. The CDR3 nucleotides are TGTGCCAGCAGCTTAATGGGAACTAGTTACTTC. It codes for CASSLMGTSYF.

CDR3 coding DNA: TGTGCCATCAGGGCCGCGAGCAATCAGCCCCAGCATTTT. This translates into CAIRAASNQPQHF. This chain uses TRBV10-3 with TRBJ1-5, with D unclear. Germline CDR1 reads ENHRY; CDR2 reads SYGVKD. CDR3 length equals 13 residues. Trimming took off 6 bases at V and 1 base at J, with 7 bases between the two ends.